This passage covers 32 T cell receptor beta chains from one sample sequenced in a study of graft-versus-host responses after intestinal transplantation. Which antigens these TCRs recognize remains unknown. The repertoire was sequenced with immunoSEQ multiplex PCR; TCRdb's copy has only in-frame clones and lacks some. The data contain about 120,000 clones, roughly 95% of them singletons. The starting material was unstimulated CD8+ T cells sorted from spleen or lymph node cells, obtained before intestinal transplant. Source of these receptors: a human donor who received an intestinal transplant.

This clone appeared once. V is TRBV10-1 and J is TRBJ1-1; 8 nucleotides agree with TRBD1. The CDR3 is made up of 15 amino acids. Germline CDR1 reads WNHNN; CDR2 reads SYGVQD (reference sequence). The junction had 6 bases not matched to a gene; V was cut back by 6 bases and J by 0 bases. This CDR3 is CASRPGQGLNTEAFF. CDR3 nucleotides: TGCGCCAGCAGGCCCGGACAGGGCCTGAACACTGAAGCTTTCTTT.

The chain has TRBV7-2 and TRBJ2-7, with D perhaps matching TRBD2 (5 bases). V dropped 1 base and J dropped 0 bases, with 10 bases sitting between them. The germline CDR1 and CDR2 sequences are SGHTA and FQGNSA. The length of the CDR3 is 15 residues. This chain's CDR3 is CASSLVAGDSYEQYF. CDR3 nucleotides: TGTGCCAGCAGCTTAGTAGCCGGGGACTCCTACGAGCAGTACTTC.

The V call is TRBV28, the J call TRBJ2-7; unclear D gene. Trimming pared 4 bases from V and 0 bases from J, leaving 25 bases between. This CDR3 spans 19 amino acids. Germline V gives CDR1 MDHEN, CDR2 SYDVKM. Here the CDR3 DNA reads TGTGCCAGCAGTTCCACTCTACGGCACACAGCTCTAAGCTCCTACGAGCAGTACTTC. Translating it yields CASSSTLRHTALSSYEQYF. The variable domain in full, completed from reference TRBV28 and TRBJ2-7, reads DVKVTQSSRYLVKRTGEKVFLECVQDMDHENMFWYRQDPGLGLRLIYFSYDVKMKEKGDIPEGYSVSREKKERFSLILESASTNQTSMYLCASSSTLRHTALSSYEQYFGPGTRLTVT.

The gene calls are TRBV27 and TRBJ2-5, with 10 bases lining up with TRBD2. With V trimmed by 3 bases and J by 2 bases, 9 bases remained unmatched. The CDR3 is 17 amino acids. Looked up from germline, CDR1 is MNHEY and CDR2 is SMNVEV (reference sequence). The CDR3 reads CASSLGVLAGSQETQYF. The CDR3 nucleotides read TGTGCCAGCAGTTTGGGGGTACTAGCGGGATCTCAAGAGACCCAGTACTTC.

This chain joins TRBV16 and TRBJ1-5; TRBD1 agrees at 7 bases. With 1 base clipped from V and 0 bases from J, the junction kept 15 bases outside the gene matches. CDR1 is KGHSY, CDR2 FQNENV, per germline. The CDR3 covers 20 residues. In DNA form, the CDR3 reads TGTGCCAGCAGCCAATTCGTCCCCGGGACAGCGACAAATAGCAATCAGCCCCAGCATTTT. Protein product: CASSQFVPGTATNSNQPQHF.

The rearrangement uses TRBV9 and TRBJ2-7; the D is unclear. The germline V and J ends were trimmed by 0 bases and 1 base, with 8 bases remaining between them. The CDR3 loop spans 14 amino acids. Looked up from germline, CDR1 is SGDLS and CDR2 is YYNGEE. This chain's CDR3 is CASSVGVVSYEQYF. Here the CDR3 DNA reads TGTGCCAGCAGCGTAGGAGTGGTATCCTACGAGCAGTACTTC.

The genes are TRBV5-1 and TRBJ2-1, with 11 bases aligning to TRBD1. There are 15 residues in the CDR3. Per the germline V gene, CDR1 is SGHRS and CDR2 is YFSETQ. V was clipped by 6 bases and J by 2 bases; unmatched bases: 4. The CDR3 DNA is TGCGCCAGCACCTGGACAGGGGGCACCTACAATGAGCAGTTCTTC. Amino acid sequence: CASTWTGGTYNEQFF.

The chain employs TRBV11-2 and TRBJ2-4; 10 bases agree with TRBD2. CDR1 is SGHAT and CDR2 is FQNNGV in the germline V gene. V shed 3 bases, J shed 2 bases, and the junction held 13 bases outside the gene matches. The CDR3 has 19 residues. In DNA, the CDR3 is TGTGCCAGCAGCTTTAACAGCGGGAGGGAACTTCTTACCAAAAACATTCAGTACTTC. Residues: CASSFNSGRELLTKNIQYF.

Worth noting for this clone: The same CDR3 can be traced to other DNA sequences in this sample. The chain is built from TRBV14 and TRBJ2-7; tentative D call: TRBD2 (5 bases). This CDR3 contains 15 residues. Trimming removed 4 bases at V and 0 bases at J, with 13 bases between. Germline CDR1 and CDR2: SGHDN and FVKESK. Written as DNA, the CDR3 is TGTGCCAGCAGCCCGCAGTCCGGGAACTCCTACGAGCAGTACTTC. Protein: CASSPQSGNSYEQYF.

This clone appeared once. The chain is built from TRBV4-1 and TRBJ2-1; 9 nucleotides agree with TRBD2. The J segment lost 2 bases and the V segment lost 2 bases, leaving 7 bases of the junction unmatched. This CDR3 spans 17 amino acids. The V gene's germline CDR1 is MGHRA and CDR2 YSYEKL. CDR3 DNA sequence: TGCGCCAGCAGCCAAAGGACTAGCGCTAACACCTACAATGAGCAGTTCTTC. Its translation is CASSQRTSANTYNEQFF.

This clone was seen more than once but under ten times. The chain couples TRBV6-5 to TRBJ2-3; tentative D call: TRBD2 (5 bases). The CDR3 spans 10 residues. From germline, CDR1 is MNHEY and CDR2 SVGAGI. V dropped 2 bases and J dropped 12 bases, with 6 bases sitting between them. CDR3 DNA: TGTGCCAGCAGTTACGAGGGACAGTATTTT. It codes for CASSYEGQYF.

This chain connects TRBV28 to TRBJ1-5, with D tentatively TRBD1 (6 bases). CDR1 and CDR2 (germline): MDHEN, SYDVKM. The V end lost 3 bases, the J end lost 5 bases, and 23 bases lay between the germline ends. The CDR3 contains 18 residues. CDR3 in amino acids: CASSFDLSGHREDQPQHF. The CDR3 coding sequence is TGTGCCAGCAGTTTCGATTTGTCGGGACACAGGGAGGATCAGCCCCAGCATTTT. Complete variable domain (other parts from reference TRBV28 and TRBJ1-5): DVKVTQSSRYLVKRTGEKVFLECVQDMDHENMFWYRQDPGLGLRLIYFSYDVKMKEKGDIPEGYSVSREKKERFSLILESASTNQTSMYLCASSFDLSGHREDQPQHFGDGTRLSIL.

The rearrangement links TRBV2 to TRBJ1-2; TRBD1 might be the D (5 bases). The CDR3 is 11 amino acids. Germline values: CDR1 SNHLY, CDR2 FYNNEI. The V and J ends lost 10 bases and 4 bases respectively, with 10 bases between them. This chain's CDR3 is CAIKGIYGYTF. The CDR3 region has the DNA TGTGCCATCAAGGGGATCTATGGCTACACCTTC. Supplemented by reference TRBV2 and TRBJ1-2, the full variable domain reads EPEVTQTPSHQVTQMGQEVILRCVPISNHLYFYWYRQILGQKVEFLVSFYNNEISEKSEIFDDQFSVERPDGSNFTLKIRSTKLEDSAMYFCAIKGIYGYTFGSGTRLTVV.

V is TRBV19 and J is TRBJ2-3; TRBD2 might be the D (6 bases). The CDR3 runs 15 residues. Germline V lookup: CDR1 LNHDA, CDR2 SQIVND (reference sequence). The ends were cut back, 4 bases at V and 0 bases at J, with 11 bases in the middle. The CDR3 here is CASSRTSSSTDTQYF. CDR3 nucleotide sequence: TGTGCCAGTAGTAGAACTAGCTCCAGCACAGATACGCAGTATTTT. The whole variable domain, remainder taken from reference TRBV19 and TRBJ2-3, is DGGITQSPKYLFRKEGQNVTLSCEQNLNHDAMYWYRQDPGQGLRLIYYSQIVNDFQKGDIAEGYSVSREKKESFPLTVTSAQKNPTAFYLCASSRTSSSTDTQYFGPGTRLTVL.

The chain employs TRBV2 and TRBJ2-7; D is unresolved. Per germline, CDR1 SNHLY and CDR2 FYNNEI. Trimming pared 3 bases from V and 0 bases from J, leaving 9 bases between. The CDR3 runs 14 residues. CDR3 protein: CASSEAPDSYEQYF. CDR3 DNA: TGTGCCAGCAGTGAGGCACCCGACTCCTACGAGCAGTACTTC.

The rearrangement links TRBV5-4 to TRBJ2-7; TRBD2 aligns across 15 bases. The V gene end was trimmed by 3 bases and the J gene end by 7 bases; junction bases not matched to a gene: 5. Per the germline V gene, CDR1 is SGHNT and CDR2 is YYREEE (reference sequence). The CDR3 consists of 15 residues. CDR3 sequence: CASSWRTSGRVEQYF. In nucleotides, the CDR3 is TGTGCCAGCAGCTGGCGGACTAGCGGGAGGGTTGAGCAGTACTTC.

This clone occurred a few times. V and J are TRBV15 and TRBJ1-1; D is uncertain. The germline gives CDR1 LNHNV, CDR2 YYDKDF (reference sequence). V was shortened by 4 bases and J by 0 bases, with 12 bases between the two germline ends. This CDR3 has 15 amino acids. The CDR3 here is CATSKVAGLNTEAFF. CDR3 coding DNA: TGTGCCACCAGCAAGGTGGCTGGGCTGAACACTGAAGCTTTCTTT.

In regard to this clone: A read error may produce the germline difference seen at one junction end. V and J are TRBV27 and TRBJ2-5; no reliable D call. The germline V gene has CDR1 MNHEY and CDR2 SMNVEV (reference sequence). This CDR3 spans 13 amino acids. CDR3 nucleotide sequence: TGTACCAGCAGTTCGGGTCCCAGCGAGACCCAGTACTTC. Its protein product is CTSSSGPSETQYF.

The chain couples TRBV27 to TRBJ2-1; 7 bases line up with TRBD2. The CDR3 covers 13 residues. Germline-derived CDR1 and CDR2 are MNHEY and SMNVEV (reference sequence). V dropped 5 bases and J dropped 14; count of bases not matched to a gene: 12. The CDR3 DNA follows: TGTGCCAGCAGTCCCGGGGGGTTTTTACTAGAGTTCTTC. This sequence encodes CASSPGGFLLEFF.

The chain joins TRBV9 to TRBJ1-5, with a tentative D call TRBD1 (5 bases). Trimming pared 4 bases from V and 4 bases from J, leaving 9 bases between. Germline CDR1 SGDLS, CDR2 YYNGEE. The CDR3 has 13 residues. CDR3 bases: TGTGCCAGCAGCAGGGGTGGGAATCAGCCCCAGCATTTT. This translates into CASSRGGNQPQHF.

The V and J genes are TRBV29-1 and TRBJ2-1; D is perhaps TRBD1 (5 bases). The length of the CDR3 is 12 residues. Between the trimmed V and J ends, which lost 5 bases and 7 bases, there was a span of 12 bases. Germline V gene lookup returns CDR1 SQVTM and CDR2 ANQGSEA. For the CDR3, the DNA is TGCAGCGTTTGGGCAGGGAATAATGAGCAGTTCTTC. It codes for CSVWAGNNEQFF.

A single count supports this clone. CDR3 sequence (DNA): TGTGCCAGTAGTACTCCAGGTGCTGGCTACACCTTC. Protein sequence: CASSTPGAGYTF. J is TRBJ1-2 and V is TRBV19; D gene uncertain. V was clipped by 4 bases and J by 7 bases, with 10 bases between them. The length of the CDR3 is 12 residues. Germline CDR1 LNHDA, CDR2 SQIVND (reference sequence).

V and J are TRBV7-2 and TRBJ2-7, with 7 bases lining up with TRBD2. The CDR3 is 16 amino acids. The trim removed 2 bases at V and 0 bases at J, leaving 7 bases unmatched. Germline CDR1 reads SGHTA; CDR2 reads FQGNSA. The CDR3 coding sequence is TGTGCCAGCAGCTTAAGATTCCGGGACTACTCCTACGAGCAGTACTTC. Translated: CASSLRFRDYSYEQYF.

The V gene is TRBV19, the J gene TRBJ2-7; D could derive from TRBD1 or TRBD2 (6 bases each). V shed 9 bases and J shed 3 bases, with 18 bases lying between them. Per germline, CDR1 LNHDA and CDR2 SQIVND (reference sequence). The CDR3 runs to 14 residues. The CDR3 region is CASRPPGAGYEQYF. CDR3 bases: TGTGCCAGCCGGCCCCCGGGGGCCGGCTACGAGCAGTACTTC. Using reference TRBV19 and TRBJ2-7 for the parts outside the CDR3, the full variable domain is DGGITQSPKYLFRKEGQNVTLSCEQNLNHDAMYWYRQDPGQGLRLIYYSQIVNDFQKGDIAEGYSVSREKKESFPLTVTSAQKNPTAFYLCASRPPGAGYEQYFGPGTRLTVT.

The chain combines TRBV5-6 with TRBJ2-1, with TRBD1 as a possible D gene (5 bases). Trimming pared 6 bases from V and 5 bases from J, leaving 12 bases between. This CDR3 has 13 amino acids. Germline-derived CDR1 and CDR2 are SGHDT and YYEEEE. The CDR3 nucleotides read TGTGCCAGCACCAAGAAGGGGAACAATGAGCAGTTCTTC. It yields the protein CASTKKGNNEQFF. Full variable domain (missing parts from reference TRBV5-6 and TRBJ2-1): DAGVTQSPTHLIKTRGQQVTLRCSPKSGHDTVSWYQQALGQGPQFIFQYYEEEERQRGNFPDRFSGHQFPNYSSELNVNALLLGDSALYLCASTKKGNNEQFFGPGTRLTVL.

This sequence joins TRBV19 and TRBJ2-7; D is perhaps TRBD1 or TRBD2 (5 bases each). CDR1 and CDR2 (germline): LNHDA, SQIVND (reference sequence). The CDR3 is 14 residues long. Trimming removed 8 bases at V and 3 bases at J, with 17 bases between. The CDR3 DNA sequence: TGTGCCAGTGCCCCCGGGACCGCGGGCTACGAGCAGTACTTC. Translation gives CASAPGTAGYEQYF.

The chain has TRBV5-1 and TRBJ2-7; 7 bases match TRBD1. V gave up 3 bases and J gave up 2 bases; unmatched junction bases: 11. The CDR3 loop spans 16 amino acids. Germline-derived CDR1 and CDR2 are SGHRS and YFSETQ. CDR3 in DNA: TGCGCCAGCAGCTCCGATCGACAGGGTTCGGCCTACGAGCAGTACTTC. Translating gives CASSSDRQGSAYEQYF.

The chain employs TRBV27 and TRBJ1-2; the match to TRBD1 covers 8 bases. V lost 5 bases to trimming and J lost 0 bases; unmatched junction nucleotides: 5. CDR1 MNHEY and CDR2 SMNVEV come from the germline V gene (reference sequence). The CDR3 extends over 15 amino acids. This CDR3 is CASSPRTGPNYGYTF. Here the CDR3 DNA reads TGTGCCAGCAGTCCCCGGACAGGGCCTAACTATGGCTACACCTTC.

V is TRBV11-2 and J is TRBJ2-1, with D perhaps given as TRBD1 or TRBD2 (5 bases each). Germline assignment: CDR1 SGHAT and CDR2 FQNNGV. The CDR3 sequence is 16 residues long. Trimming pared 5 bases from V and 4 bases from J, leaving 18 bases between. This chain's CDR3 is CASSPGRWTLYNEQFF. DNA of the CDR3: TGTGCCAGCAGCCCGGGGCGGTGGACCCTTTACAATGAGCAGTTCTTC.

The chain has TRBV11-2 and TRBJ1-1, with D uncertain. Trimming shortened V by 5 bases and J by 0 bases, and 13 bases separated the two germline ends. Germline V gives CDR1 SGHAT, CDR2 FQNNGV. This CDR3 has 15 amino acids. CDR3 sequence: CASSPPSGLNTEAFF. The CDR3 nucleotides are TGTGCCAGCAGCCCGCCTTCAGGATTGAACACTGAAGCTTTCTTT.

This clone showed up just once. V usage is TRBV28 and J usage is TRBJ1-3; D gene uncertain. The CDR3 sequence is 11 residues long. In germline, CDR1 is MDHEN, CDR2 SYDVKM. Between the trimmed V and J ends, which lost 7 bases and 8 bases, there was a span of 9 bases. For the CDR3, the DNA is TGTGCCAGCAACGTGGGCTACACCATATATTTT. Translation: CASNVGYTIYF.

The genes are TRBV20-1 and TRBJ1-4; D unclear. This CDR3 region has 9 residues. Trimming pared 0 bases from V and 10 bases from J, leaving 0 bases between. Germline CDR1 DFQATT, CDR2 SNEGSKA (reference sequence). This chain's CDR3 is CSAREKLFF. Written as DNA, the CDR3 is TGCAGTGCTAGAGAAAAACTGTTTTTT.